A selection of T cell receptor beta chains follows, all from one sample in a study of blood T cell repertoires in COVID-19. TCRdb's table, derived via immunoSEQ multiplex PCR, lists solely in-frame clones and lacks some. The data show 240,000 or so clones, with more than 70% seen just once and around 0.91% held by the top ten. Sequenced: peripheral blood. The receptors were gathered from a woman between 40 and 55 years old who had recovered from COVID-19. CDR3s include the opening cysteine and the closing phenylalanine or tryptophan. The order of the fields is CDR3 DNA, CDR3 protein, V gene, J gene, D gene, clone size. A D gene is named only where the DNA matches it firmly. Only part of the rows carry a size: once, few, many, or a class if the clone is expanded.

CDR3 DNA: TGTGCCAGCAGCCGGCGGGGCACAGATACGCAGTATTTT; CDR3 protein: CASSRRGTDTQYF; V gene: TRBV12-3/TRBV12-4; J gene: TRBJ2-3; D gene: .; clone size: .
CDR3 DNA: TGTGCCAGCAGGCAACTAGCGGGAAGCACAGATACGCAGTATTTT; CDR3 protein: CASRQLAGSTDTQYF; V gene: TRBV27; J gene: TRBJ2-3; D gene: TRBD2; clone size: .
CDR3 DNA: TGTGCCAGCAGTTTATTACGACTAGCGGCCAATGAGCAGTTCTTC; CDR3 protein: CASSLLRLAANEQFF; V gene: TRBV28; J gene: TRBJ2-1; D gene: TRBD2; clone size: .
CDR3 DNA: TGTGCCAGCAGCACCCATAAAGGAGGGACTGGGGCCAACGTCCTGACTTTC; CDR3 protein: CASSTHKGGTGANVLTF; V gene: TRBV11-3; J gene: TRBJ2-6; D gene: .; clone size: .
CDR3 DNA: TGTGCCAGCAGCAAGATAGCGGGGAGGGAGTTCTTC; CDR3 protein: CASSKIAGREFF; V gene: TRBV2; J gene: TRBJ2-1; D gene: TRBD2; clone size: once
CDR3 DNA: TGTGCCAGCAGCCCCTTCCCTGCAACTAATGAAAAACTGTTTTTT; CDR3 protein: CASSPFPATNEKLFF; V gene: TRBV27; J gene: TRBJ1-4; D gene: .; clone size: .
CDR3 DNA: TGTGCCAGCAGCGGGCCTGGCCGCAATCAGCCCCAGCATTTT; CDR3 protein: CASSGPGRNQPQHF; V gene: TRBV5-6; J gene: TRBJ1-5; D gene: .; clone size: .
CDR3 DNA: TGCAGTGCTAGTTTGCGGGTCCCATGGGATACGCAGTATTTT; CDR3 protein: CSASLRVPWDTQYF; V gene: TRBV20-1; J gene: TRBJ2-3; D gene: .; clone size: .
CDR3 DNA: TGCGCCAGCAGCCAACAGGCGAACTATGGCTACACCTTC; CDR3 protein: CASSQQANYGYTF; V gene: TRBV4-3; J gene: TRBJ1-2; D gene: .; clone size: .
CDR3 DNA: TGTGCCAGCAGCTTAGGTGGGGCTCCCAATGAGCAGTTCTTC; CDR3 protein: CASSLGGAPNEQFF; V gene: TRBV7-2; J gene: TRBJ2-1; D gene: .; clone size: once
CDR3 DNA: TGTGCCAGCAGCTTGGCCGGCCGTAGCGGGGACTCAGATACGCAGTATTTT; CDR3 protein: CASSLAGRSGDSDTQYF; V gene: TRBV5-4; J gene: TRBJ2-3; D gene: TRBD2; clone size: .
CDR3 DNA: TGCGCCAGCAGCTTGTGGGGGGACAGGCCGCAAGAGACCCAGTACTTC; CDR3 protein: CASSLWGDRPQETQYF; V gene: TRBV5-1; J gene: TRBJ2-5; D gene: TRBD1; clone size: .
CDR3 DNA: TGCGCCAGCAGCCAAGGGGAGGGCGGCGAGCAGTTCTTC; CDR3 protein: CASSQGEGGEQFF; V gene: TRBV4-3; J gene: TRBJ2-1; D gene: TRBD2; clone size: .
CDR3 DNA: TGTGCCAGCGGGACAGGCGGCTCTGGGGCCAACGTCCTGACTTTC; CDR3 protein: CASGTGGSGANVLTF; V gene: TRBV18; J gene: TRBJ2-6; D gene: TRBD1; clone size: once
CDR3 DNA: TGTGCCAGTAGTATTGGCCAACAAGAGACCCAGTACTTC; CDR3 protein: CASSIGQQETQYF; V gene: TRBV19; J gene: TRBJ2-5; D gene: .; clone size: .
CDR3 DNA: TGTGCCAGTAGTTCCCTCGGGATGGTGAGGGATACGCAGTATTTT; CDR3 protein: CASSSLGMVRDTQYF; V gene: TRBV19; J gene: TRBJ2-3; D gene: .; clone size: .
CDR3 DNA: TGCGCCAGCAGCCAAGATCAGGTCAACACTGAAGCTTTCTTT; CDR3 protein: CASSQDQVNTEAFF; V gene: TRBV4-3; J gene: TRBJ1-1; D gene: .; clone size: .
CDR3 DNA: TGTGCTAGTGGTTTTTCGGGGGGCCCAGATACGCAGTATTTT; CDR3 protein: CASGFSGGPDTQYF; V gene: TRBV12-5; J gene: TRBJ2-3; D gene: .; clone size: once
CDR3 DNA: TGTGCTAGTGGTTTGGGGCCTGAAGCTTTCTTT; CDR3 protein: CASGLGPEAFF; V gene: TRBV12-5; J gene: TRBJ1-1; D gene: .; clone size: few
CDR3 DNA: TGTGCCAGTAGTACCCCCCCGGGGGGCTACACCTTC; CDR3 protein: CASSTPPGGYTF; V gene: TRBV19; J gene: TRBJ1-2; D gene: .; clone size: .
CDR3 DNA: TGTGCCTGGAGTGGCCGGGACAGGGATAATTCACCCCTCCACTTT; CDR3 protein: CAWSGRDRDNSPLHF; V gene: TRBV30; J gene: TRBJ1-6; D gene: TRBD1; clone size: .
CDR3 DNA: TGTGCCAGCAGCCAAAGGGGGGGGTCCCCCCGGTTCGCAGATACGCAGTATTTT; CDR3 protein: CASSQRGGSPRFADTQYF; V gene: TRBV11-3; J gene: TRBJ2-3; D gene: .; clone size: .
CDR3 DNA: TGTGCCAGCAGCAATAGCGGGAGGCCCACAGATACGCAGTATTTT; CDR3 protein: CASSNSGRPTDTQYF; V gene: TRBV7-3; J gene: TRBJ2-3; D gene: TRBD2; clone size: few
CDR3 DNA: TGTGCCACCAGCAGAGAGTCGGGCACGGCGGGATTAAGTGGGACCCAGTACTTC; CDR3 protein: CATSRESGTAGLSGTQYF; V gene: TRBV15; J gene: TRBJ2-5; D gene: .; clone size: .